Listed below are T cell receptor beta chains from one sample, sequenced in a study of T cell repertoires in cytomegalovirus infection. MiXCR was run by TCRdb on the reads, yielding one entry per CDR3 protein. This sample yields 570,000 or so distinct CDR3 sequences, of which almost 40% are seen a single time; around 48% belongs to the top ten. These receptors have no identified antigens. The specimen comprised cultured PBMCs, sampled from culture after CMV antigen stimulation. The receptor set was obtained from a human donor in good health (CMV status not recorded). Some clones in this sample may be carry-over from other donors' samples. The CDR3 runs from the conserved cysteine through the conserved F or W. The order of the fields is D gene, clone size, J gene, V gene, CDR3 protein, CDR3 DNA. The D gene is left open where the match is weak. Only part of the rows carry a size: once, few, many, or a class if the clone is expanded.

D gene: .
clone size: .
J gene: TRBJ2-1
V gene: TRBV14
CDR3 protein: CASSQVQGAEQFF
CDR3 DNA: TGTGCCAGCAGCCAAGTACAGGGTGCTGAGCAGTTCTTC

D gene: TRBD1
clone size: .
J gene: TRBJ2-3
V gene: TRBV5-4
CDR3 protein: CASSSKTGEPFTDTQYF
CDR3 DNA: TGTGCCAGCAGCTCGAAAACAGGGGAACCTTTCACAGATACGCAGTATTTT

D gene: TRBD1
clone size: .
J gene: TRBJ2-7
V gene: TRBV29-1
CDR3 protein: CSVWGPGQGGEQYF
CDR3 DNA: TGCAGCGTGTGGGGACCGGGACAGGGAGGGGAGCAGTACTTC

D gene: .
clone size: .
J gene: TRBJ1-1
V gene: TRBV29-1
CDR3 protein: CSVENQGPRAFF
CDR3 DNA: TGCAGCGTTGAAAATCAGGGACCTAGGGCTTTCTTT

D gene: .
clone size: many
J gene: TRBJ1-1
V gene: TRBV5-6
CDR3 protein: CASSLRGGLEAFF
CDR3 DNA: TGTGCCAGCAGCTTGCGGGGAGGACTTGAAGCTTTCTTT

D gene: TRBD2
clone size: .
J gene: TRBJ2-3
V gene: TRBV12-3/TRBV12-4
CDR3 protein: CASRSVPIAGDTQYF
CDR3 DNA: TGTGCCAGCAGGTCGGTTCCCATAGCGGGAGATACGCAGTATTTT

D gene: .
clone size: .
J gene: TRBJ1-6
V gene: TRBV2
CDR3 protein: CASNAGADSPLHF
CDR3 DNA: TGTGCCAGCAATGCGGGGGCGGATTCACCCCTCCACTTT

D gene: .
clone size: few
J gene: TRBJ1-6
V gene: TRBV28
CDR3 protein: CASSLWDSPLHF
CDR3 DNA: TGTGCCAGCAGTTTATGGGATTCACCCCTCCACTTT

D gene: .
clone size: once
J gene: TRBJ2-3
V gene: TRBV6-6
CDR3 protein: CASSYSLLWGGGGSTDTQYF
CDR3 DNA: TGTGCCAGCAGTTACTCGTTGCTCTGGGGGGGAGGGGGCTCCACAGATACGCAGTATTTT

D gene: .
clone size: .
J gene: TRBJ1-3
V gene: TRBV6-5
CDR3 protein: CASTGSRDTIYF
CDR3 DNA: TGTGCCAGCACGGGTTCGCGGGACACCATATATTTT

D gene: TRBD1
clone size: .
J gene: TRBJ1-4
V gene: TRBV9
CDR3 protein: CASSAGQLNEKLFF
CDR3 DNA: TGTGCCAGCAGCGCGGGACAGCTTAATGAAAAACTGTTTTTT

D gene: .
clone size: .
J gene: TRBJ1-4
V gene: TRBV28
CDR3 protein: CASSLGGNSEKLFF
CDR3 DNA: TGTGCCAGCAGTTTAGGGGGGAACAGTGAAAAACTGTTTTTT

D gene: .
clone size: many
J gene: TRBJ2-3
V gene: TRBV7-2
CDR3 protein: CASRLDRSSDTQYF
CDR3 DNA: TGTGCCAGCAGACTTGACAGGAGCTCAGATACGCAGTATTTT

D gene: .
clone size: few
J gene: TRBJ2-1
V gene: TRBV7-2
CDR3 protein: CASSLARGLADLYNEQFF
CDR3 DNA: TGTGCCAGCAGCTTAGCGAGGGGGCTAGCGGACCTATACAATGAGCAGTTCTTC

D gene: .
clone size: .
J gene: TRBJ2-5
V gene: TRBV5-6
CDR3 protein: CASSYRDSRTQYF
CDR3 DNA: TGTGCCAGCAGCTACCGGGACTCCCGGACCCAGTACTTC

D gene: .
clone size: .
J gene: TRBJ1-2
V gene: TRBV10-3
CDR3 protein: CAISEEGSSYGYTF
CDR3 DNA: TGTGCCATCAGTGAGGAAGGCAGCTCTTATGGCTACACCTTC

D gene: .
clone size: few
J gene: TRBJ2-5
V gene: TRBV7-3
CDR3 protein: CASSPFHGIETQYF
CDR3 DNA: TGTGCCAGCAGCCCCTTTCATGGGATTGAGACCCAGTACTTC

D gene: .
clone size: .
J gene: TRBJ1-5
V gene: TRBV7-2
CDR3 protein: CASSLGRVGSSNQPQHF
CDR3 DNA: TGTGCCAGCAGCTTAGGGCGCGTTGGTTCGAGTAATCAGCCCCAGCATTTT

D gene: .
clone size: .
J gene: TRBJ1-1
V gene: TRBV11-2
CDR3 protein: CASSFNRDTEAFF
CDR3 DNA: TGTGCCAGCAGTTTCAACAGGGACACTGAAGCTTTCTTT

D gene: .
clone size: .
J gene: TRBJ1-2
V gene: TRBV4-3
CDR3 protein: CASSQDPWQGANYGYTF
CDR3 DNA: TGCGCCAGCAGCCAAGACCCATGGCAGGGAGCTAACTATGGCTACACCTTC